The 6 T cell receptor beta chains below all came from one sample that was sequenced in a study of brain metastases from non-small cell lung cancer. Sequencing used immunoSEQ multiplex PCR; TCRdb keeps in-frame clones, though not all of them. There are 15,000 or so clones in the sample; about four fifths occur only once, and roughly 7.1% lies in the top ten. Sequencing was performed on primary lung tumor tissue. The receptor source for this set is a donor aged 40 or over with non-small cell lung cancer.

CDR3 sequence reads: CASSLGQKYEQYF. The CDR3 nucleotides are TGCGCCAGCAGCTTGGGGCAGAAATACGAGCAGTACTTC. The chain carries TRBV5-1 and TRBJ2-7; D uncertain. V was trimmed by 0 bases and J by 4 bases, leaving 8 bases between them. This CDR3 has 13 amino acids. Germline-derived CDR1 and CDR2 are SGHRS and YFSETQ.

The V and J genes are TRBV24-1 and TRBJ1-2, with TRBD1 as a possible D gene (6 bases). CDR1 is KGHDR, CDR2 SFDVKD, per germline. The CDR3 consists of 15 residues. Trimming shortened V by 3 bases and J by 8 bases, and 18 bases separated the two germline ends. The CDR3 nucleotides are TGTGCCACCAGTGATCTACTAGGGGGGATCTGGGGCTACACCTTC. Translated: CATSDLLGGIWGYTF.

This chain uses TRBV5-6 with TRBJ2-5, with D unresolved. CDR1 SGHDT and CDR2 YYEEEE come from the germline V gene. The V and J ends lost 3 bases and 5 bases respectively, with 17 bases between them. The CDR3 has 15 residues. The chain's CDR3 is CASSSPMRIGETQYF. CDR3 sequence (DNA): TGTGCCAGCAGCTCACCGATGCGGATCGGGGAGACCCAGTACTTC.

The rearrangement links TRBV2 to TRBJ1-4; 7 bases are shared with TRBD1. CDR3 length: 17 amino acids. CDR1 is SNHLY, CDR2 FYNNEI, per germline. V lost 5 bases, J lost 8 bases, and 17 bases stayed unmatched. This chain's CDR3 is CASSRPTDRTYNEKLFF. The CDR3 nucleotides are TGTGCCAGCAGTCGCCCCACGGACAGGACCTATAACGAAAAACTGTTTTTT.

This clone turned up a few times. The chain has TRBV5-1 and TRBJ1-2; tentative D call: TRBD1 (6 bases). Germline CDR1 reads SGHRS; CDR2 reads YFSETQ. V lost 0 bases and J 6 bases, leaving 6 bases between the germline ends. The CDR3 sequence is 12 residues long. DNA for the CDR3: TGCGCCAGCAGCTTGGCAGGGGATGGCTACACCTTC. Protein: CASSLAGDGYTF.

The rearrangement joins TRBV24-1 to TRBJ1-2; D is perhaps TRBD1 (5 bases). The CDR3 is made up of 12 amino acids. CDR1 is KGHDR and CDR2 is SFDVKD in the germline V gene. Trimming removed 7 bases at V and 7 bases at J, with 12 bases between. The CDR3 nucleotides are TGTGCCACCAGGGGCAGGGAGGGTGGCTACACCTTC. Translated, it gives CATRGREGGYTF.